The subject of this entry is one T cell receptor (beta chain). Antigen unknown. Focal radiation plus CTLA-4 blockade with ipilimumab was administered to patients who had chemo-refractory metastatic non-small-cell lung cancer. The data are from a study of radiotherapy plus CTLA-4 blockade in lung cancer. Clones were sequenced by immunoSEQ multiplex PCR, and TCRdb holds only the in-frame ones, with some missing. There are some 110,000 clones in the sample; about 85% occur only once, and 2.4% lies in the top ten. The study, taken as a whole, reports: Following radiotherapy plus ipilimumab, tumor-derived TCR clones expanded in the blood. Among reported predictors of response, early blood T cell clone dynamics with interferon-beta performed best.

Sequenced material: peripheral blood, taken from a patient treated with radiotherapy plus ipilimumab. This TCR came from a human donor with non-small cell lung cancer that progressed on radiotherapy plus ipilimumab. Some clones in this sample may be carry-over from other donors' samples.

The CDR3 DNA reads as TGTGCCAGCAGCTCGCTTAGCGGGGCGTCCTACGAGCAGTACTTC. As protein: CASSSLSGASYEQYF. The chain couples TRBV5-6 to TRBJ2-7; 8 nucleotides match TRBD2. The CDR3 is 15 amino acids. Germline V lookup: CDR1 SGHDT, CDR2 YYEEEE. V gave up 3 bases and J gave up 1 base; unmatched junction bases: 6.